The clone carrying this TCR beta chain was seen just once. Its antigen is undetermined. Splitting of each subset's genomic DNA was done evenly across several immunoSEQ plates. The data were produced by immunoSEQ multiplex PCR, yet TCRdb's version contains in-frame clones alone and is incomplete. The table shows about 2.3 million clones, with approximately 93% occurring only once. The data originate from a study of shared clonotypes between healthy human individuals. Findings and caveats of the study: Naive subsets typically showed greater estimated richness than memory subsets. The sharing of approximately 4.6% of naive CD4 clonotypes was seen across a few donors. Specimens sampled were limited to blood, with tissue repertoires likely differing.

The specimen was naive CD4+ T cells from PBMCs. Noted subset: CD45RA+ positively selected. This TCR came from a man between 18 and 29 years old in good health. Some clones in this sample may be carry-over from other donors' samples.

The CDR3 is CASSQTGTSGRGPGTDTQYF. The CDR3 coding sequence is TGTGCCAGCAGCCAAACCGGGACTAGCGGGAGGGGACCCGGCACAGATACGCAGTATTTT. This chain connects TRBV4-2 to TRBJ2-3, with 16 positions matching TRBD2. Germline CDR1 and CDR2: LGHNA and YNFKEQ. CDR3 length: 20 residues. The J segment lost 1 base and the V segment lost 2 bases, leaving 9 bases of the junction unmatched.